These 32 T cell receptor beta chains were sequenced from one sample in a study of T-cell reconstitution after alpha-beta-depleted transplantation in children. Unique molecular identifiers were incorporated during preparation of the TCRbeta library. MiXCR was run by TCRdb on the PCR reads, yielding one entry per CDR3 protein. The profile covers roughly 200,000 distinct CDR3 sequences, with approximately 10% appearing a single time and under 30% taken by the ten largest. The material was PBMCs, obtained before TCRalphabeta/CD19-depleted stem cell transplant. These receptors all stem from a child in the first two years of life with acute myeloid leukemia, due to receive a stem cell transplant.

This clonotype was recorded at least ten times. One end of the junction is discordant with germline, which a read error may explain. DNA of the CDR3: TGTGCCAGCATTAGGGGGGAGAACTCCGGGGAGCTGTTTTTT. This encodes CASIRGENSGELFF. V is TRBV2 and J is TRBJ2-2, with D perhaps assigned TRBD1 or TRBD2 (6 bases each). The CDR3 loop spans 14 amino acids. The germline CDR1 and CDR2 sequences are SNHLY and FYNNEI.

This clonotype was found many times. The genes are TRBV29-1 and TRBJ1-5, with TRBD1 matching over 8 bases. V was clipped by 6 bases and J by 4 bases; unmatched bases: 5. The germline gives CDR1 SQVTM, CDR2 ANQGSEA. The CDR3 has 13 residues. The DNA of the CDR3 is TGCAGCGTCGGACAGGGTGGTAATCAGCCCCAGCATTTT. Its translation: CSVGQGGNQPQHF.

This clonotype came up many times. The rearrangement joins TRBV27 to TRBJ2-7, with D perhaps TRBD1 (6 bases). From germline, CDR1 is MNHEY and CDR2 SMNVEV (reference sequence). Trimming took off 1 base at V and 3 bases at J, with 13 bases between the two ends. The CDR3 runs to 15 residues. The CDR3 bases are TGTGCCAGCAGTTTATTGGGGGCCCCTTACTACGAGCAGTACTTC. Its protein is CASSLLGAPYYEQYF.

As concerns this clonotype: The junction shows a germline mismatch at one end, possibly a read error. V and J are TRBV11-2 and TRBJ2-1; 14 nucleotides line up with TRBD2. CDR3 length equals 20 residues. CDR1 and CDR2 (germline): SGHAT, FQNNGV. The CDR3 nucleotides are TGCGCCAGCAGCTTACTCGGACTAGCGGGAGGATTGGGTCCTTACAATGAGCAGCTCTTC. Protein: CASSLLGLAGGLGPYNEQLF.

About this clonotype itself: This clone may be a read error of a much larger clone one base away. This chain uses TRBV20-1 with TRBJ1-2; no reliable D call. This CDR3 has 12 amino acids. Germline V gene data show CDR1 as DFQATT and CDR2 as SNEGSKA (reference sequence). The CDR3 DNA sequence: TGCAGTGCCAGTTCTGGACCCTATGACTACACCTTC. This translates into CSASSGPYDYTF.

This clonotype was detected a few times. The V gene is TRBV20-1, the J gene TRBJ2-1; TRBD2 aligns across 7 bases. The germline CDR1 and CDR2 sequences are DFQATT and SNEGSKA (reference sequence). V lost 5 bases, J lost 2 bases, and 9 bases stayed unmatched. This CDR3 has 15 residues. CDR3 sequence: CSASLAGLTYNEQFF. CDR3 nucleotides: TGCAGTGCTTCCTTAGCGGGTCTAACCTACAATGAGCAGTTCTTC.

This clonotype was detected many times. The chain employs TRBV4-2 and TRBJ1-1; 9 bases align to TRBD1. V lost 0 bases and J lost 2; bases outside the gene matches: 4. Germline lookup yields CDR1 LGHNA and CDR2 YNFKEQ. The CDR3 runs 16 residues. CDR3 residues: CASSQERTGVNTEAFF. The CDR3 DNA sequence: TGTGCCAGCAGCCAAGAGCGGACAGGGGTTAACACTGAAGCTTTCTTT.

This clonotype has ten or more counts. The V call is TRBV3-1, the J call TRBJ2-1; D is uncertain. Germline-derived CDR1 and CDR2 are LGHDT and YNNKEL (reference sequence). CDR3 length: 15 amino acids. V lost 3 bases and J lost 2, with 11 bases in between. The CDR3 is CASSQTTNTYNEQFF. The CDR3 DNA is TGTGCCAGCAGCCAGACAACAAATACCTACAATGAGCAGTTCTTC.

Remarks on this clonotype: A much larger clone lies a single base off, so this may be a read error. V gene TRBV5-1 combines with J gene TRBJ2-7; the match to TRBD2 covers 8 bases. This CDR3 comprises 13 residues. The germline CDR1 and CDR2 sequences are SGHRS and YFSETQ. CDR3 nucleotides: TGCACCAGCAGCTTGTCCGGGAGGGACGAGCAGTACTTC. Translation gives CTSSLSGRDEQYF.

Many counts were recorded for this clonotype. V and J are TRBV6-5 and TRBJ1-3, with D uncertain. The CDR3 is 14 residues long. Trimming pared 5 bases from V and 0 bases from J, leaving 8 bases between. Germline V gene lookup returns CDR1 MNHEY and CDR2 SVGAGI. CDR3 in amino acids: CASSRLGSGNTIYF. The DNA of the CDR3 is TGTGCCAGCAGTCGTCTGGGCTCTGGAAACACCATATATTTT.

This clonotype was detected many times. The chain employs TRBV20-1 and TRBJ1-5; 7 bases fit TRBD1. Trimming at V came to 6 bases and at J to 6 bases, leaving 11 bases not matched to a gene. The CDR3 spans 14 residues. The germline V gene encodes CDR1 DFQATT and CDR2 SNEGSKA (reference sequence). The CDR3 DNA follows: TGCAGTGCCGGGACGACAGGGAGTACTCAGCCCCAGCATTTT. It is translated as CSAGTTGSTQPQHF.

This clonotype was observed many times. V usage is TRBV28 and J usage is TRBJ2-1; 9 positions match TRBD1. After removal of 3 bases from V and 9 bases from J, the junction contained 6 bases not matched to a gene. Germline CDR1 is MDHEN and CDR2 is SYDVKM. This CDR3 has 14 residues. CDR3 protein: CASSFGQGWVEQFF. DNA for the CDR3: TGTGCCAGCAGTTTCGGACAGGGGTGGGTTGAGCAGTTCTTC.

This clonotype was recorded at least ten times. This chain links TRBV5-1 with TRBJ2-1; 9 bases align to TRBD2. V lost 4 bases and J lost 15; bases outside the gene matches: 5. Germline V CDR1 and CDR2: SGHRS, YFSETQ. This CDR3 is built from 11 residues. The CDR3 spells CASSRSGSWFF. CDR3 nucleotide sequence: TGCGCCAGCAGCCGTAGCGGGAGTTGGTTCTTC.

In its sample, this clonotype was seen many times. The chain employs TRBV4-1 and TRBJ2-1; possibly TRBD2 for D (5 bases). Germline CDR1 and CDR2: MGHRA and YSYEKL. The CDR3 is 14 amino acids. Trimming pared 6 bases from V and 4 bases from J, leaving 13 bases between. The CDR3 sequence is CASSLQRGYNEQFF. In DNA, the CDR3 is TGCGCCAGCAGTCTTCAACGGGGTTACAATGAGCAGTTCTTC.

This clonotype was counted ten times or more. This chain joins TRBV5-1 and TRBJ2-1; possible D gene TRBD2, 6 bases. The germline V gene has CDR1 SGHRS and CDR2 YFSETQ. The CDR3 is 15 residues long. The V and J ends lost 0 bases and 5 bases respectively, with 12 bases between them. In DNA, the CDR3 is TGCGCCAGCAGCTTGGTCCCGGGGGAACACAATGAGCAGTTCTTC. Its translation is CASSLVPGEHNEQFF.

The CDR3 region has the DNA TGTGCCATCAGTGATCCCCGATTGGACAGATTCTCTGGGGCCAACGTCCTGACTTTC. Translating gives CAISDPRLDRFSGANVLTF. The chain employs TRBV10-3 and TRBJ2-6; TRBD1 might be the D (6 bases). CDR3 length: 19 residues. In germline, CDR1 is ENHRY, CDR2 SYGVKD. The V gene lost 3 bases and the J gene lost 0 bases, with 18 bases spanning the gap.

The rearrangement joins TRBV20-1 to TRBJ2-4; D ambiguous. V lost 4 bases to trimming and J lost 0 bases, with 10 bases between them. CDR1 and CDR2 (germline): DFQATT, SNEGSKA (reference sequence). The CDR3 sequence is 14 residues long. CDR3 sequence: CSAKDTLAKNIQYF. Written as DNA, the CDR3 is TGCAGTGCTAAAGACACATTAGCCAAAAACATTCAGTACTTC.

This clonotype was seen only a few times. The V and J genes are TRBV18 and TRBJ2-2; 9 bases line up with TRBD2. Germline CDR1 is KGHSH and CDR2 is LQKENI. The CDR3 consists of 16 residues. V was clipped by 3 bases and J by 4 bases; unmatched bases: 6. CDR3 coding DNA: TGTGCCAGCTCACCTAGTAGCGGGAGAGGCACCGGGGAGCTGTTTTTT. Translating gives CASSPSSGRGTGELFF.

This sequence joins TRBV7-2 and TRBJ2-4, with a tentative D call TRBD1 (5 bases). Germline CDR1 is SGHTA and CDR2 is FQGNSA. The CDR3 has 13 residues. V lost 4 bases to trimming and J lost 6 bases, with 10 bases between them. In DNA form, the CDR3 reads TGTGCCAGCAGCTCCCAAGACAGAAACATTCAGTACTTC. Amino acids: CASSSQDRNIQYF.

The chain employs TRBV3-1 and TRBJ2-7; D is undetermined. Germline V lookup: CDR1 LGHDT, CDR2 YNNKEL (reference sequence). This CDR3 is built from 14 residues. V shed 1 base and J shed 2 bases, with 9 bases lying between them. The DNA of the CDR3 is TGTGCCAGCAGCCAAGCCTATGCCGCCTACGAGCAGTACTTC. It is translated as CASSQAYAAYEQYF.

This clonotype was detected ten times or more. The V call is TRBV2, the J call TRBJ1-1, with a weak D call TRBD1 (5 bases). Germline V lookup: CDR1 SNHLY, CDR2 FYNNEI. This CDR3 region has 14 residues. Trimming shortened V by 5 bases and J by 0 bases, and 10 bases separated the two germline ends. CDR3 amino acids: CASSRREMNTEAFF. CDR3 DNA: TGTGCCAGCAGTCGCAGGGAAATGAACACTGAAGCTTTCTTT.

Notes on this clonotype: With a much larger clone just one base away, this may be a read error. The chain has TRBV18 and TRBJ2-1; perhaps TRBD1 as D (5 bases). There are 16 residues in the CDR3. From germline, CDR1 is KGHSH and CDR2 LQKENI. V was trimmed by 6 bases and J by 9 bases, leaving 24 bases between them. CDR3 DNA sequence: TGTGCCAGCTCCCTAGGACAATCACTCCTCGTCAGTGAGCAGTTCTTC. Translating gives CASSLGQSLLVSEQFF. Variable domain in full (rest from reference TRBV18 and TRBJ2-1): NAGVMQNPRHLVRRRGQEARLRCSPMKGHSHVYWYRQLPEEGLKFMVYLQKENIIDESGMPKERFSAEFPKEGPSILRIQQVVRGDSAAYFCASSLGQSLLVSEQFFGPGTRLTVL.

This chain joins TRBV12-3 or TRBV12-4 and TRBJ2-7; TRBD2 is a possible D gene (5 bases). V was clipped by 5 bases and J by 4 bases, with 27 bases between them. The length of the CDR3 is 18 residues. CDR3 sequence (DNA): TGTGCCAGCAGTCGCCTCCCGGGATATGGGAAGAGAAGTTACGAGCAGTACTTC. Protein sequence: CASSRLPGYGKRSYEQYF.

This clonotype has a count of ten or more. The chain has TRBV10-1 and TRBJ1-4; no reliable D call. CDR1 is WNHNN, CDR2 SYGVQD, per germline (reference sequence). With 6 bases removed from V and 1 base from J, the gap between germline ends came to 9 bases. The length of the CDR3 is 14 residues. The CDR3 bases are TGCGCCAGCAGGACGGGGAAAACTAATGAAAAACTGTTTTTT. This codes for CASRTGKTNEKLFF.

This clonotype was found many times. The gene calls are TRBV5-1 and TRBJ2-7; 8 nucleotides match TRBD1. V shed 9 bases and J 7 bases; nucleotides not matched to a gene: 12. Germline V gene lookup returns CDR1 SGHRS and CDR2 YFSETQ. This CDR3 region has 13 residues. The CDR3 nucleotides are TGCGCCACACGCGGGACAGGTGGCTTAGAGCAGTACTTC. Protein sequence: CATRGTGGLEQYF. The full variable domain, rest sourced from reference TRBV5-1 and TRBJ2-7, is KAGVTQTPRYLIKTRGQQVTLSCSPISGHRSVSWYQQTPGQGLQFLFEYFSETQRNKGNFPGRFSGRQFSNSRSEMNVSTLELGDSALYLCATRGTGGLEQYFGPGTRLTVT.

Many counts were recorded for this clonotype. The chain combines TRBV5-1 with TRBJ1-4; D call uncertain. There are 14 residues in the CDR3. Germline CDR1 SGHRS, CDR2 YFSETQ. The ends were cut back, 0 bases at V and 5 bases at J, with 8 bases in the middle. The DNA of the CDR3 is TGCGCCAGCAGCTTGGACTCACCAAATGAAAAACTGTTTTTT. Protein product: CASSLDSPNEKLFF.

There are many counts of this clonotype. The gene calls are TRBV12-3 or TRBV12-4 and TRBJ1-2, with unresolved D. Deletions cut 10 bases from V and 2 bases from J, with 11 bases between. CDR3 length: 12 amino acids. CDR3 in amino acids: CATTMDNYGYTF. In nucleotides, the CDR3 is TGTGCCACCACCATGGACAACTATGGCTACACCTTC.

CDR3 protein: CAWTLGLAHEQYF. DNA of the CDR3: TGTGCCTGGACCTTAGGACTAGCCCACGAGCAGTACTTC. The chain is built from TRBV30 and TRBJ2-7, with 8 bases aligning to TRBD2. The germline gives CDR1 GTSNPN, CDR2 SVGIG (reference sequence). The CDR3 runs 13 residues. V dropped 4 bases and J dropped 5; count of bases not matched to a gene: 7.

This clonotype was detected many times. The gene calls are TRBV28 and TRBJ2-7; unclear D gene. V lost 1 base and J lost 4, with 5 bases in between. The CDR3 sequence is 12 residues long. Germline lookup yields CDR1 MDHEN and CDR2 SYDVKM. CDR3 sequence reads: CASSLSQYEQYF. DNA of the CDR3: TGTGCCAGCAGTTTATCCCAATACGAGCAGTACTTC.

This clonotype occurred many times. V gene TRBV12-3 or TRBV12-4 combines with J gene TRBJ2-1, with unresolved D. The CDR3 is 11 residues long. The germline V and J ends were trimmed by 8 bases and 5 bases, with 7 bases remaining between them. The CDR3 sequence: CASGRDNEQFF. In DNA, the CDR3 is TGTGCCAGCGGACGGGACAATGAGCAGTTCTTC.

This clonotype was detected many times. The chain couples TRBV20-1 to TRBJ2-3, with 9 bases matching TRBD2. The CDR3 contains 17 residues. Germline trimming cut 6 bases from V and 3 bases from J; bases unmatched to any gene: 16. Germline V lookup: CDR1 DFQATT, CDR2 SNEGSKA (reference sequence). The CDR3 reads CSALHVRGGGRTDTQYF. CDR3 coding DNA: TGCAGTGCCCTTCATGTGCGGGGGGGCGGTAGAACAGATACGCAGTATTTT.

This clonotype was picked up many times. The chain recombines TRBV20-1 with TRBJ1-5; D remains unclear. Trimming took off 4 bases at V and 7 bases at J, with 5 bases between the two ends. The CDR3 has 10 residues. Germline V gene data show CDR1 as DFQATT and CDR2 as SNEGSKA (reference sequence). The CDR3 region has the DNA TGCAGTGCTAATGGGCAGCCCCAGCATTTT. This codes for CSANGQPQHF.